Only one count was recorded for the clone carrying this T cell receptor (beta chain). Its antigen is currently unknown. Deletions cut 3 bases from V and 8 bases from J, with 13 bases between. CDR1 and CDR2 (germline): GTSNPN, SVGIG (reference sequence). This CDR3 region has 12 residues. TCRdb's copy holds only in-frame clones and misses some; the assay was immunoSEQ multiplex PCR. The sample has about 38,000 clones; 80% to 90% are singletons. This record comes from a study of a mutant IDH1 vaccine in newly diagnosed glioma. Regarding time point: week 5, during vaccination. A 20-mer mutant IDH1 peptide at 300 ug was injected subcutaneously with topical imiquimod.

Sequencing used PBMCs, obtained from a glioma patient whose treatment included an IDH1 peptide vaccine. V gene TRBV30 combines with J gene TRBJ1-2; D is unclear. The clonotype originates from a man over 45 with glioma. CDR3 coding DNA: TGTGCCTGGAGCCAGACCCTCGGCGGCTACACCTTC. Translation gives CAWSQTLGGYTF.